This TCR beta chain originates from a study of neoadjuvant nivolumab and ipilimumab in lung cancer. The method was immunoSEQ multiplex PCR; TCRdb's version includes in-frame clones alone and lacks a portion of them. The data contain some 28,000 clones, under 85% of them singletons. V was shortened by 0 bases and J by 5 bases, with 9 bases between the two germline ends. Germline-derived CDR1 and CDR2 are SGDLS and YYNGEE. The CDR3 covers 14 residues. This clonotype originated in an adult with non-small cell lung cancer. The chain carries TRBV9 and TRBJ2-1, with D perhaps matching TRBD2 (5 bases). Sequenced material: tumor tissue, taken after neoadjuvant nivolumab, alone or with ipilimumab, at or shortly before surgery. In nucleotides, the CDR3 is TGTGCCAGCAGCGTAGGTGCTAGCAACAATGAGCAGTTCTTC. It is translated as CASSVGASNNEQFF.